This is a list of T cell receptor beta chains from one sample in a study of shared T cell receptors in the human thymus. TCRdb's copy holds only in-frame clones and misses some; the assay was immunoSEQ multiplex PCR. Among 650,000 to 950,000 clones listed, roughly 88% were seen once. The data also belong to a second study, concerning human thymus T cells.

The sequencing sample was made of thymocytes. All receptors derive from a girl under three years old with a congenital heart defect. Each CDR3 is given with its conserved first and last residue. D genes are given only for firm matches. Some rows have no size entry. The others give once, few or many, or a class for an expanded clone.

CDR3: CASSSGALSSYEQYF
DNA: TGTGCCAGCAGCTCCGGTGCCTTGAGCTCCTACGAGCAGTACTTC
J: TRBJ2-7
size: once
D: .
V: TRBV5-6
length: 15

CDR3: CASSKGPGAQNQPQHF
DNA: TGTGCCAGCAGCAAAGGCCCAGGGGCCCAAAATCAGCCCCAGCATTTT
J: TRBJ1-5
size: few
D: .
V: TRBV21-1
length: 16

CDR3: CASRSGGSTEAFF
DNA: TGTGCCAGCAGGAGCGGGGGGAGCACTGAAGCTTTCTTT
J: TRBJ1-1
size: once
D: .
V: TRBV25-1
length: 13

CDR3: CASSPTGHQIQAFF
DNA: TGTGCCAGCAGCCCCACAGGACATCAGATTCAAGCTTTCTTT
J: TRBJ1-1
size: .
D: .
V: TRBV11-2
length: 14

CDR3: CASSEGGTGVYSNQPQHF
DNA: TGTGCCAGCAGTGAAGGTGGAACAGGGGTATATAGCAATCAGCCCCAGCATTTT
J: TRBJ1-5
size: .
D: TRBD1
V: TRBV6-1
length: 18

CDR3: CASSPPRVGGYTF
DNA: TGTGCCAGCTCACCACCCAGGGTTGGTGGCTACACCTTC
J: TRBJ1-2
size: few
D: .
V: TRBV18
length: 13

CDR3: CASRGAQLGEEQFF
DNA: TGTGCCAGCAGGGGAGCCCAACTAGGTGAAGAGCAGTTCTTC
J: TRBJ2-1
size: once
D: .
V: TRBV6-1
length: 14

CDR3: CSVRDIQETQYF
DNA: TGCAGCGTTCGGGACATCCAAGAGACCCAGTACTTC
J: TRBJ2-5
size: few
D: .
V: TRBV29-1
length: 12

CDR3: CATSRDVAIRWEETQYF
DNA: TGTGCCACCAGCAGAGATGTCGCCATCCGCTGGGAGGAGACCCAGTACTTC
J: TRBJ2-5
size: .
D: .
V: TRBV15
length: 17

CDR3: CASRVYRAKNIQYF
DNA: TGTGCCAGTAGAGTTTACAGGGCCAAAAACATTCAGTACTTC
J: TRBJ2-4
size: .
D: .
V: TRBV6-1
length: 14

CDR3: CASSYLPGQTYEQYF
DNA: TGTGCCAGCAGTTACCTGCCGGGACAGACCTACGAGCAGTACTTC
J: TRBJ2-7
size: few
D: TRBD1
V: TRBV6-5
length: 15

CDR3: CASSQGQGASYEQYF
DNA: TGCGCCAGCAGCCAAGGACAGGGGGCCTCCTACGAGCAGTACTTC
J: TRBJ2-7
size: few
D: TRBD1
V: TRBV4-1
length: 15

CDR3: CASTGGGRPHREQYF
DNA: TGTGCCAGCACCGGCGGGGGCAGGCCCCACCGTGAGCAGTACTTC
J: TRBJ2-7
size: .
D: .
V: TRBV7-2
length: 15

CDR3: CATSNGPRVSYEQYF
DNA: TGTGCCACCAGCAACGGCCCTCGGGTGAGCTACGAGCAGTACTTC
J: TRBJ2-7
size: .
D: .
V: TRBV15
length: 15

CDR3: CASSLDSQETQYF
DNA: TGTGCCAGCAGCTTGGACAGCCAAGAGACCCAGTACTTC
J: TRBJ2-5
size: .
D: .
V: TRBV5-8
length: 13

CDR3: CASSVGANTEAFF
DNA: TGTGCCAGCAGCGTAGGCGCGAACACTGAAGCTTTCTTT
J: TRBJ1-1
size: .
D: .
V: TRBV9
length: 13

CDR3: CASSLRTSGDEQYF
DNA: TGTGCCAGCTCACTGCGGACTAGCGGGGACGAGCAGTACTTC
J: TRBJ2-7
size: .
D: TRBD2
V: TRBV18
length: 14

CDR3: CARSLWRAGTEAFF
DNA: TGTGCCAGAAGCTTGTGGAGGGCGGGAACTGAAGCTTTCTTT
J: TRBJ1-1
size: few
D: .
V: TRBV5-3
length: 14

CDR3: CASSTTGLGDSYEQYF
DNA: TGTGCCAGTAGTACCACGGGACTAGGTGACTCCTACGAGCAGTACTTC
J: TRBJ2-7
size: .
D: TRBD2
V: TRBV19
length: 16

CDR3: CASSLGVGNSAYEQYF
DNA: TGTGCCAGCAGCTTGGGTGTTGGTAACTCCGCCTACGAGCAGTACTTC
J: TRBJ2-7
size: .
D: .
V: TRBV5-4
length: 16

CDR3: CSSAGPANYGYTF
DNA: TGCAGCTCCGCGGGTCCAGCCAACTATGGCTACACCTTC
J: TRBJ1-2
size: few
D: .
V: TRBV29-1
length: 13

CDR3: CASSLDRVHRNSNQPQHF
DNA: TGTGCCAGCAGCTTAGATCGGGTCCACAGGAATAGCAATCAGCCCCAGCATTTT
J: TRBJ1-5
size: .
D: .
V: TRBV11-2
length: 18

CDR3: CASSEPTRRESSGNTIYF
DNA: TGCGCCAGCAGTGAGCCCACACGACGGGAGAGCTCTGGAAACACCATATATTTT
J: TRBJ1-3
size: .
D: .
V: TRBV10-2
length: 18

CDR3: CASSWGHRNTEAFF
DNA: TGTGCCAGCAGCTGGGGACACCGGAACACTGAAGCTTTCTTT
J: TRBJ1-1
size: .
D: .
V: TRBV7-2
length: 14

CDR3: CASSPCKRMGQRLTQAKNIQYF
DNA: TGTGCCAGTAGTCCCTGTAAGAGAATGGGACAGAGGTTAACGCAAGCCAAAAACATTCAGTACTTC
J: TRBJ2-4
size: .
D: TRBD1
V: TRBV19
length: 22